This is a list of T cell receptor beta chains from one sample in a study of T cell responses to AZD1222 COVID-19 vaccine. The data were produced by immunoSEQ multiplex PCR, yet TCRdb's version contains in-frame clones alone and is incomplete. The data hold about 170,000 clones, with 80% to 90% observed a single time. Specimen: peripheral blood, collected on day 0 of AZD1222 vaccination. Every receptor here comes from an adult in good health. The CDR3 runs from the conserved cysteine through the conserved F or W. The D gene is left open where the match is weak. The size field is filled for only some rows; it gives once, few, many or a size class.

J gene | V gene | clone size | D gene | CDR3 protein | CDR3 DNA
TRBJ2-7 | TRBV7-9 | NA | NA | CASSSIRSSYEQYF | TGTGCCAGCAGCTCCATCCGCAGCTCCTACGAGCAGTACTTC
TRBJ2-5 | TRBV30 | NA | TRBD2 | CAWSVRRGGTQYF | TGTGCCTGGAGTGTACGGCGGGGGGGCACTCAGTACTTC
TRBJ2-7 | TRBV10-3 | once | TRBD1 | CAISEKGGTGIREQYF | TGTGCCATCAGTGAGAAAGGTGGGACAGGGATTAGGGAGCAGTACTTC
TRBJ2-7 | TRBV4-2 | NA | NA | CASSQEDSVSYEQYF | TGTGCCAGCAGCCAAGAGGACAGTGTGAGCTACGAGCAGTACTTC
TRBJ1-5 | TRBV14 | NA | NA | CASSPAGNQPQHF | TGTGCCAGCAGCCCCGCGGGAAATCAGCCCCAGCATTTT
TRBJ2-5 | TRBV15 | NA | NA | CATSRDSGRGNQETQYF | TGTGCCACCAGCAGAGATTCTGGCAGGGGCAACCAAGAGACCCAGTACTTC
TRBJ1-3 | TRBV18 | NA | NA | CASSPPVGSNSGNTIYF | TGTGCCAGCTCACCGCCGGTAGGCTCTAACTCTGGAAACACCATATATTTT
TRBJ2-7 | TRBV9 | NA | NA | CASSEGGTGSYEQYF | TGTGCCAGCAGCGAAGGGGGGACGGGCTCCTACGAGCAGTACTTC
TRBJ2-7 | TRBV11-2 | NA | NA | CASSLDGGDWYEQYF | TGTGCCAGCAGCTTAGACGGAGGGGATTGGTACGAGCAGTACTTC
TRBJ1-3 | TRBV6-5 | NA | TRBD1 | CASSYSLPGQGNTIYF | TGTGCCAGCAGTTACTCTCTTCCGGGACAGGGAAACACCATATATTTT
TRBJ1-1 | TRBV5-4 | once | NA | CASSLEEVAGTEAFF | TGTGCCAGCAGCTTGGAGGAGGTTGCTGGAACTGAAGCTTTCTTT
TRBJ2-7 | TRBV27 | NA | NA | CASSPGDVGSYEQYF | TGTGCCAGCAGTCCAGGGGACGTAGGAAGCTACGAGCAGTACTTC
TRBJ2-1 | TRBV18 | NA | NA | CASSPLRSSYNEQFF | TGTGCCAGCTCACCATTGAGGTCAAGTTACAATGAGCAGTTCTTC
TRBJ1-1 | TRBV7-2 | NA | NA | CASSLVWGRAEAFF | TGTGCCAGCAGCTTAGTATGGGGGAGGGCTGAAGCTTTCTTT
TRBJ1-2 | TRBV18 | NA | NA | CASSQELNYGYTF | TGTGCCAGCTCACAGGAGCTTAACTATGGCTACACCTTC
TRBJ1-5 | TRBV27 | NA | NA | CASSPNDISPQHF | TGTGCCAGCAGCCCAAACGACATAAGCCCCCAGCATTTT
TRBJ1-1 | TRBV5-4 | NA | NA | CASSLAQASNTEAFF | TGTGCCAGCAGCTTGGCCCAGGCCTCGAACACTGAAGCTTTCTTT
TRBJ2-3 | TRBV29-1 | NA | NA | CSVFSADTQYF | TGCAGCGTTTTCTCCGCAGATACGCAGTATTTT
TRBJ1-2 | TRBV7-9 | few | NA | CASSLGRRANYGYTF | TGTGCCAGCAGCTTAGGACGGCGAGCTAACTATGGCTACACCTTC
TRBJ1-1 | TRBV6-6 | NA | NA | CATIQLDRRNTEAFF | TGTGCCACCATTCAGCTCGACCGGCGGAACACTGAAGCTTTCTTT